Included here is one TCR beta chain sequence, with context. Its antigen remains undetermined. One base away there is no much larger clone; base qualities are not given. CDR3 length: 14 amino acids, cysteine to phenylalanine. The sequence is cut down to CDR3 DNA, 42 bases in frame from base 1. V sheds 2 bases and J sheds 3 bases, leaving 10 bases between their ends. The germline V gene (reference sequence) yields LNHNV for CDR1 and YYDKDF for CDR2. The data are from a study of T cell changes during pregnancy in multiple sclerosis (dated 2019 in TCRdb). Background for the entire study: Changes in the T cell repertoire over the course of pregnancy were examined in this study in women with multiple sclerosis.

Receptor amplification or capture employed the immunoSEQ multiplex PCR assay. The table was pulled from immuneACCESS by TCRdb, which kept in-frame rearrangements only. Such tables lose some clones; where checked, under half of the loss comes from unresolved V genes, and the rest has no known cause. The sample table holds 70,000 to 95,000 clones, of which around 93% were seen once. The ten largest account for 4.3% of the sample. The clonotype was recovered from a female donor with multiple sclerosis, enrolled in a pregnancy study. The sequencing used peripheral blood, collected in the first trimester of pregnancy. Recombination joined TRBV15 with TRBJ2-5; TRBD1 could be the D gene, as 6 bases match. The CDR3: CATSRQGIEETQYF. The DNA is TGTGCCACCAGCAGACAGGGGATCGAAGAGACCCAGTACTTC. Supplemented by the reference TRBV15 and TRBJ2-5 proteins around the CDR3, the complete variable domain is DAMVIQNPRYQVTQFGKPVTLSCSQTLNHNVMYWYQQKSSQAPKLLFHYYDKDFNNEADTPDNFQSRRPNTSFCFLDIRSPGLGDTAMYLCATSRQGIEETQYFGPGTRLLVL.